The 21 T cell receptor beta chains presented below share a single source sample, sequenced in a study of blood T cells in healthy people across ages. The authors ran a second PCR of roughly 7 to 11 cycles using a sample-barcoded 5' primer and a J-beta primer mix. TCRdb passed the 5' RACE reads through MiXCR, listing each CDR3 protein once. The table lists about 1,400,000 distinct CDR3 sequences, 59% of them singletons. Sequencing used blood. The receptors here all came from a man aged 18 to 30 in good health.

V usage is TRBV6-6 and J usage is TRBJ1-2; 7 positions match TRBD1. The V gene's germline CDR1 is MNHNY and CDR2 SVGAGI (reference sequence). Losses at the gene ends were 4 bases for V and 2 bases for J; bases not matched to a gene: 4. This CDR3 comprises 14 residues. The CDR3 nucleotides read TGTGCCAGCAGTTCCTCGGACAGGAACTATGGCTACACCTTC. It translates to CASSSSDRNYGYTF.

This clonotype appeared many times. The CDR3 protein is CASSLWALYSNQPQHF. For the CDR3, the DNA is TGTGCCAGCAGCTTATGGGCACTTTATAGCAATCAGCCCCAGCATTTT. V gene TRBV7-8 combines with J gene TRBJ1-5; no definite D call. CDR1 SGHVS and CDR2 FQNEAQ come from the germline V gene. The V and J ends lost 2 bases and 0 bases respectively, with 11 bases between them. The length of the CDR3 is 16 residues.

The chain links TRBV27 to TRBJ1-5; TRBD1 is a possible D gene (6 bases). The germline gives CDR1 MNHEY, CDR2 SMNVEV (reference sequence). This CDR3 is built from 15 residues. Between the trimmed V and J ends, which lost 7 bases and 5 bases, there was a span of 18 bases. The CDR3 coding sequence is TGTGCCAGCAAACCCAACCCGGACAGCTATCAGCCCCAGCATTTT. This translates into CASKPNPDSYQPQHF.

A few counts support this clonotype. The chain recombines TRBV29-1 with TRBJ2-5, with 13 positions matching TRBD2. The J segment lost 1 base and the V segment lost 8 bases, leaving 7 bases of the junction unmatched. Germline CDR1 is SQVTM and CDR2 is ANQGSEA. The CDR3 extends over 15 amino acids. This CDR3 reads CSTWTSGGLQETQYF. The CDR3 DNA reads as TGCAGCACCTGGACTAGCGGGGGCCTCCAAGAGACCCAGTACTTC.

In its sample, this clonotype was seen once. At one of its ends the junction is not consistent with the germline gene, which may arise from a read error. The CDR3 loop reads CAASDSTDGTYEQYF. The CDR3 DNA sequence: TGTGCCGCCAGTGATTCGACGGACGGAACCTACGAGCAGTACTTC. The V call is TRBV24-1, the J call TRBJ2-7; unclear D gene. This CDR3 has 15 residues. Per the germline V gene, CDR1 is KGHDR and CDR2 is SFDVKD.

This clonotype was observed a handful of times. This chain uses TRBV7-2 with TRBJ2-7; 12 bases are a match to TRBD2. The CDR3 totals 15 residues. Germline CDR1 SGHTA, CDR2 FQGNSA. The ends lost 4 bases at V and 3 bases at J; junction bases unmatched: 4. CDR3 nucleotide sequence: TGTGCCAGCAGCTCAGGACTAGCGGGGTTCTACGAGCAGTACTTC. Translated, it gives CASSSGLAGFYEQYF. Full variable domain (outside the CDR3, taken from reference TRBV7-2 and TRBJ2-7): GAGVSQSPSNKVTEKGKDVELRCDPISGHTALYWYRQSLGQGLEFLIYFQGNSAPDKSGLPSDRFSAERTGGSVSTLTIQRTQQEDSAVYLCASSSGLAGFYEQYFGPGTRLTVT.

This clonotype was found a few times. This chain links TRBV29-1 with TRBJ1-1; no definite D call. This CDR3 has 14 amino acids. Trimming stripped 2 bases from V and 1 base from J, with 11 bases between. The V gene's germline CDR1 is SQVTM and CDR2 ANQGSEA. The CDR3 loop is CSVESPAGNTEAFF. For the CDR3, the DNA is TGCAGCGTTGAAAGCCCAGCGGGGAACACTGAAGCTTTCTTT. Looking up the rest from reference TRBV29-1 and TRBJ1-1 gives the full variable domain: SAVISQKPSRDICQRGTSLTIQCQVDSQVTMMFWYRQQPGQSLTLIATANQGSEATYESGFVIDKFPISRPNLTFSTLTVSNMSPEDSSIYLCSVESPAGNTEAFFGQGTRLTVV.

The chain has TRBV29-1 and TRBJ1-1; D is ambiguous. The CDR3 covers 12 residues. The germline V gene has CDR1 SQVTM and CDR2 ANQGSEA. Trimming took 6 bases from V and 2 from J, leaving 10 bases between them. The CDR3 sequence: CSVSAGNTEAFF. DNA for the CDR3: TGCAGCGTCTCGGCGGGTAACACTGAAGCTTTCTTT.

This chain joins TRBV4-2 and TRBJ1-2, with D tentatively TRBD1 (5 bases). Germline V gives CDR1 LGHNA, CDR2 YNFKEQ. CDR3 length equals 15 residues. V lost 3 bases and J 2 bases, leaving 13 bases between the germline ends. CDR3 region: CASSHLQRGNYGYTF. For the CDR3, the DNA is TGTGCCAGCAGCCATCTACAGCGGGGCAACTATGGCTACACCTTC.

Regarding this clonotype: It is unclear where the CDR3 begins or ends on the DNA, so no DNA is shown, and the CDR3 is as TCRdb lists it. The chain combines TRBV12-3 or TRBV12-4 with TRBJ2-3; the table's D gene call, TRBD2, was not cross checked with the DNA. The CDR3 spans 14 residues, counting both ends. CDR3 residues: CASSFGGGTDTEYF.

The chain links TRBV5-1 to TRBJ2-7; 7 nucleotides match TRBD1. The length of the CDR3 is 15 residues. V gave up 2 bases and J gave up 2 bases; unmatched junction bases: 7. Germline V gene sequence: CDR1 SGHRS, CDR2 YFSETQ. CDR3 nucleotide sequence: TGCGCCAGCAGCTTAGGGACAGTGAAAACCTACGAGCAGTACTTC. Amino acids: CASSLGTVKTYEQYF.

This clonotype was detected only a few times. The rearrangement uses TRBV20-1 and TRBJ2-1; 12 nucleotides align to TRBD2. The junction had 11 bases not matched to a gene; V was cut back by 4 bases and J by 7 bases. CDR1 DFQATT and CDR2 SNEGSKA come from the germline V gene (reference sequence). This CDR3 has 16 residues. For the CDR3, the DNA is TGCAGTGCTATAAAGGCTAGCGGGAGGGCCAGTAATGAGCAGTTCTTC. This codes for CSAIKASGRASNEQFF.

CDR3 sequence: CASSQGPGTGNPYEQYF. The CDR3 DNA follows: TGTGCCAGCAGCCAAGGCCCCGGGACAGGGAACCCCTACGAGCAGTACTTC. This rearrangement joins TRBV4-2 to TRBJ2-7; 9 bases match TRBD1. Germline V gene data show CDR1 as LGHNA and CDR2 as YNFKEQ. The CDR3 totals 17 residues. The trim removed 1 base at V and 2 bases at J, leaving 9 bases unmatched.

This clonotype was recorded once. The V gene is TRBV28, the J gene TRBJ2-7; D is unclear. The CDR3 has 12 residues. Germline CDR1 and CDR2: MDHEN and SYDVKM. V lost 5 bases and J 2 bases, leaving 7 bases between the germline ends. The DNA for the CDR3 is TGTGCCAGCAGTCAACCCGCCTACGAGCAGTACTTC. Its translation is CASSQPAYEQYF. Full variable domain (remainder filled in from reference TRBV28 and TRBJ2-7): DVKVTQSSRYLVKRTGEKVFLECVQDMDHENMFWYRQDPGLGLRLIYFSYDVKMKEKGDIPEGYSVSREKKERFSLILESASTNQTSMYLCASSQPAYEQYFGPGTRLTVT.

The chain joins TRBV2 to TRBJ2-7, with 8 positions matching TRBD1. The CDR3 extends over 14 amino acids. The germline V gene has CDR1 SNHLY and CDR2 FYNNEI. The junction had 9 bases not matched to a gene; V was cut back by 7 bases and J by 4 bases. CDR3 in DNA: TGTGCCAGCAACGACGGACAGGGAGCTTACGAGCAGTACTTC. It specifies CASNDGQGAYEQYF.

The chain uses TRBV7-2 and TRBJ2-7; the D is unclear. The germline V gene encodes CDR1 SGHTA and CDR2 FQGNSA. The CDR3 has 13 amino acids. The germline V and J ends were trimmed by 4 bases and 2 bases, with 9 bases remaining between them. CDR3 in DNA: TGTGCCAGCAGCTCGGAACCTACCTACGAGCAGTACTTC. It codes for CASSSEPTYEQYF. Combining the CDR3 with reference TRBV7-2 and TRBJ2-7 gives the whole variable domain GAGVSQSPSNKVTEKGKDVELRCDPISGHTALYWYRQSLGQGLEFLIYFQGNSAPDKSGLPSDRFSAERTGGSVSTLTIQRTQQEDSAVYLCASSSEPTYEQYFGPGTRLTVT.

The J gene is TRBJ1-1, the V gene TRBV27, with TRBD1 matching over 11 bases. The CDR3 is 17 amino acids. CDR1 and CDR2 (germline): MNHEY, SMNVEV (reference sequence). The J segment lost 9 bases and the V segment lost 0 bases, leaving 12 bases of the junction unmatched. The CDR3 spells CASSLSVGQGDARQAFF. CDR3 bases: TGTGCCAGCAGTTTATCGGTGGGACAGGGGGACGCCCGACAAGCTTTCTTT.

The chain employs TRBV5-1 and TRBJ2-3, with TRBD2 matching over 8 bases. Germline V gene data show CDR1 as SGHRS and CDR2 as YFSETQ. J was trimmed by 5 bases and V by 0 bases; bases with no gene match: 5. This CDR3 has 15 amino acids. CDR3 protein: CASSLAGGAGDTQYF. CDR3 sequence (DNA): TGCGCCAGCAGCTTGGCCGGGGGGGCCGGAGATACGCAGTATTTT.

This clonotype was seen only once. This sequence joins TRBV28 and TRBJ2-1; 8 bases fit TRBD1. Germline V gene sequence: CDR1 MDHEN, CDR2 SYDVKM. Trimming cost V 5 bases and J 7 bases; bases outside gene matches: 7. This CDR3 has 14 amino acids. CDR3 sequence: CASSRLRDRNEQFF. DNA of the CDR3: TGTGCCAGCAGTCGTCTCCGGGACAGGAATGAGCAGTTCTTC.

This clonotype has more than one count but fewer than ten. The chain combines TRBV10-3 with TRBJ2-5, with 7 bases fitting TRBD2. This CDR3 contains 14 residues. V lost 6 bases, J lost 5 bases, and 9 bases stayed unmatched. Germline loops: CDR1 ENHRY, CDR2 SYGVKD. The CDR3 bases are TGTGCCATCAGACTCTCTGGGGGGGATGAGACCCAGTACTTC. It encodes CAIRLSGGDETQYF.

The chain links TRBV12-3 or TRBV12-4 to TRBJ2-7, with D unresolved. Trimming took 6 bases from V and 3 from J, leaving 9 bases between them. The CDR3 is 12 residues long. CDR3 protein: CASSPLNYEQYF. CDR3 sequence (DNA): TGTGCCAGCAGCCCCCTTAACTACGAGCAGTACTTC.